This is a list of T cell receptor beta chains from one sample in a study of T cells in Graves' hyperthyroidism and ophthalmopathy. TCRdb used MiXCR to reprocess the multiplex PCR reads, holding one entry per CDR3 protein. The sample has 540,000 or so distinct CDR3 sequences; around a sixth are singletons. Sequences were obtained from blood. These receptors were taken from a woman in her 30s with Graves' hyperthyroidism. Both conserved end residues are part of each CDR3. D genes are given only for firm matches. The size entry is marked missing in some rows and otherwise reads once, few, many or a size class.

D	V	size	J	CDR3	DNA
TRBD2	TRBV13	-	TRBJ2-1	CASSLTALAGAHNYNEQFF	TGTGCCAGCAGCTTAACGGCACTAGCGGGAGCGCACAACTACAATGAGCAGTTCTTC
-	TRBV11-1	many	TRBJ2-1	CASSLAPWGAEQFF	TGTGCCAGCAGCTTAGCCCCCTGGGGGGCAGAGCAGTTCTTC
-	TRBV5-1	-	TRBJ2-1	CASSLGQGLVNEQFF	TGCGCCAGCAGCTTGGGTCAGGGGTTGGTCAATGAGCAGTTCTTC
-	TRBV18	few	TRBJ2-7	CASSLQDSYEQYF	TGTGCCAGCTCACTACAGGATTCCTACGAGCAGTACTTC
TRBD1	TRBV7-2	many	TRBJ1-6	CASSTRQGGNSPLHF	TGTGCCAGCAGCACTAGACAGGGGGGGAATTCACCCCTCCACTTT
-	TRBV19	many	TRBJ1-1	CASGERNTEAFF	TGTGCCAGCGGGGAGCGGAACACTGAAGCTTTCTTT
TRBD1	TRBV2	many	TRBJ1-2	CASSGGQGPNYGYTF	TGTGCCAGCAGTGGAGGACAGGGCCCCAACTATGGCTACACCTTC
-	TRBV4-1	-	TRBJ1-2	CASSQERRGLSYGYTF	TGCGCCAGCAGCCAAGAACGAAGGGGTCTAAGCTATGGCTACACCTTC
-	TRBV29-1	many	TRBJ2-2	CSVEVDSNTGELFF	TGCAGCGTGGAAGTCGATTCGAACACCGGGGAGCTGTTTTTT
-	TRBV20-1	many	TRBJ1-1	CSARLTERSTEAFF	TGCAGTGCTCGACTGACAGAACGGAGCACTGAAGCTTTCTTT
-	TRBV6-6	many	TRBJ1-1	CASSYSSRLNTEAFF	TGTGCCAGCAGTTACTCTTCCCGCCTGAACACTGAAGCTTTCTTT
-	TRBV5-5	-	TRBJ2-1	CASSLLRTNNEQFF	TGTGCCAGCAGCTTGCTACGGACTAACAATGAGCAGTTCTTC
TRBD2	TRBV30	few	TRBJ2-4	CAWRSLPVAGVSKNIQYF	TGTGCCTGGAGAAGTCTGCCGGTAGCGGGAGTATCCAAAAACATTCAGTACTTC
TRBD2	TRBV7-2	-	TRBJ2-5	CASSSHTSGGGETQYF	TGTGCCAGCAGCTCTCACACTAGCGGGGGGGGGGAGACCCAGTACTTC
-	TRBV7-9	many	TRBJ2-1	CASSPGTHYNEQFF	TGTGCCAGCAGCCCCGGGACACACTACAATGAGCAGTTCTTC
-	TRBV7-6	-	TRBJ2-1	CASSLRQVPYNEQFF	TGTGCCAGCAGCCTCCGACAGGTACCCTACAATGAGCAGTTCTTC
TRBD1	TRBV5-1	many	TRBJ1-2	CASSIGTGGAYGYTF	TGCGCCAGCAGCATAGGGACAGGGGGCGCTTATGGCTACACCTTC
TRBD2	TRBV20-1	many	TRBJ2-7	CSARNLAGAYEQYF	TGCAGTGCCCGGAACCTAGCGGGAGCCTACGAGCAGTACTTC
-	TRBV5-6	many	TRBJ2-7	CASSLAGESRPVYEQYF	TGTGCCAGCAGCTTGGCGGGGGAGAGCCGTCCCGTCTACGAGCAGTACTTC
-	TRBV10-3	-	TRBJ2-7	CAIRAESSWYEQYF	TGTGCCATCAGGGCGGAGAGTAGCTGGTACGAGCAGTACTTC
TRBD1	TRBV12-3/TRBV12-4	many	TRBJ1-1	CASSWGQGRYTEAFF	TGTGCCAGCAGTTGGGGACAGGGTCGGTACACTGAAGCTTTCTTT
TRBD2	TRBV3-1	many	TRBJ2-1	CASSGGLAINEQFF	TGTGCCAGCAGCGGGGGACTAGCAATCAATGAGCAGTTCTTC
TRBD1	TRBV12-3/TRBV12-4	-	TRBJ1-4	CASSRQGRGGEKLFF	TGTGCCAGCAGTCGACAGGGAAGGGGTGGAGAAAAACTGTTTTTT
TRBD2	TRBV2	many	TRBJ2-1	CASPGLAIDEQFF	TGTGCCAGTCCAGGACTAGCGATCGATGAGCAGTTCTTC
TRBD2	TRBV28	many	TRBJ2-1	CASTGTSGSASYNEQFF	TGTGCCAGCACAGGGACTAGCGGGAGTGCCTCCTACAATGAGCAGTTCTTC
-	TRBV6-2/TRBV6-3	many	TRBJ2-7	CASSYTGTGNYEQYF	TGTGCCAGCAGTTACACAGGAACAGGGAATTACGAGCAGTACTTC
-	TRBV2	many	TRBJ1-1	CASSERGVTEAFF	TGTGCCAGCAGTGAACGGGGGGTCACTGAAGCTTTCTTT
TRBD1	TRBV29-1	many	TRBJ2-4	CSVWTGRDIQYF	TGCAGCGTTTGGACAGGGCGGGACATTCAGTACTTC
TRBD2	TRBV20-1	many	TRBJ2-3	CSAGLASLGTDTQYF	TGCAGTGCTGGACTAGCGTCCCTTGGCACAGATACGCAGTATTTT
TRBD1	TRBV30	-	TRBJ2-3	CAWATGGWADTQYF	TGTGCCTGGGCCACAGGGGGCTGGGCAGATACGCAGTATTTT
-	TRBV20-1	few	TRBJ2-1	CSATALSYNEQFF	TGCAGTGCTACCGCGCTCTCCTACAATGAGCAGTTCTTC
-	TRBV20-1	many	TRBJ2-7	CSAGPGPTYEQYF	TGCAGTGCTGGCCCGGGACCTACCTACGAGCAGTACTTC
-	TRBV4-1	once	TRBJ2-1	CASSQESSEYNEQFF	TGTGCCAGCAGCCAAGAGTCTAGCGAATACAATGAGCAGTTCTTC
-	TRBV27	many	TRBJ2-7	CASGDRDRLAQAYEQYF	TGTGCCAGCGGGGACAGGGATCGACTAGCGCAGGCCTACGAGCAGTACTTC
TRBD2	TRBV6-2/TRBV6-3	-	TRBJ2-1	CASNRRWASGRREQCF	TGTGCCAGCAACCGAAGGTGGGCTAGCGGGAGGAGGGAGCAGTGCTTC
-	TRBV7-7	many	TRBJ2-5	CASSLLEGGETQYF	TGTGCCAGCAGCTTACTCGAGGGAGGAGAGACCCAGTACTTC
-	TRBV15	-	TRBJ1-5	CATRGGYGNQPQHF	TGTGCCACCAGAGGAGGGTACGGCAATCAGCCCCAGCATTTT
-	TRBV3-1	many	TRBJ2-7	CASSLQRSYEQYF	TGTGCCAGCAGCCTCCAGCGTTCCTACGAGCAGTACTTC
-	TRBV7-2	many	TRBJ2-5	CASSLEGASLETQYF	TGTGCCAGCAGCTTAGAAGGGGCGTCGTTGGAGACCCAGTACTTC
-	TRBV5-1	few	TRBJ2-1	CASSLVLTGDYYNEQFF	TGCGCCAGCAGCTTGGTTTTAACGGGAGATTACTACAATGAGCAGTTCTTC
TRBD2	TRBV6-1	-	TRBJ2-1	CASRLAGAMFNEQFF	TGTGCCAGCAGACTAGCGGGAGCAATGTTCAATGAGCAGTTCTTC
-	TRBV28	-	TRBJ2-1	CASSLFGNNEQFF	TGTGCCAGCAGTTTGTTCGGGAACAATGAGCAGTTCTTC
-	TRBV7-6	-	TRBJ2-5	CASSLGGEQQYF	TGTGCCAGCAGCTTGGGCGGGGAGCAACAGTACTTC
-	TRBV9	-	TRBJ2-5	CASSVGGTSQETQYF	TGTGCCAGCAGCGTAGGGGGCACCTCACAAGAGACCCAGTACTTC
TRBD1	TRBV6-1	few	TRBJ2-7	CASREDRGPYEQYF	TGTGCCAGCAGGGAGGACAGGGGCCCCTACGAGCAGTACTTC
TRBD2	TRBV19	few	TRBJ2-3	CASHGRAGDTQYF	TGTGCCAGTCACGGGAGGGCCGGGGATACGCAGTATTTT
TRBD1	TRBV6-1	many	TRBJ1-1	CASRKDRGNTEAFF	TGTGCCAGCAGGAAAGACAGGGGTAACACTGAAGCTTTCTTT